These 5 T cell receptor beta chains share one sample of origin, sequenced in a study of breast tumors, draining lymph nodes, adjacent tissues. The lymph nodes were axillary draining lymph nodes from breast cancer patients. TCRdb re-analysed the multiplex PCR reads in MiXCR, keeping a single row per CDR3 protein. The sample contains nearly 200,000 distinct CDR3 sequences, approximately 33% of which appear only once. The sequencing input was axillary lymph node tissue. These receptors all stem from a female donor with breast cancer. Some clones in this sample may be carry-over from other donors' samples.

This sequence joins TRBV10-3 and TRBJ2-5; TRBD1 agrees at 8 bases. The CDR3 loop spans 14 amino acids. CDR1 and CDR2 from the germline V gene are ENHRY and SYGVKD. The J segment lost 5 bases and the V segment lost 6 bases, leaving 8 bases of the junction unmatched. The CDR3 protein is CAIRSDRAEETQYF. Here the CDR3 DNA reads TGTGCCATCAGGTCGGACAGGGCGGAGGAGACCCAGTACTTC.

This clonotype has at least ten counts. V usage is TRBV5-1 and J usage is TRBJ2-5; unclear D gene. V gave up 0 bases and J gave up 1 base, with 4 bases separating them. CDR1 is SGHRS and CDR2 is YFSETQ in the germline V gene. The CDR3 has 13 amino acids. The CDR3 protein is CASSLETQETQYF. DNA for the CDR3: TGCGCCAGCAGCTTGGAGACCCAAGAGACCCAGTACTTC.

This clonotype was recorded many times. V usage is TRBV18 and J usage is TRBJ1-2, with TRBD1 matching over 7 bases. Looked up from germline, CDR1 is KGHSH and CDR2 is LQKENI. The junction had 4 bases not matched to a gene; V was cut back by 3 bases and J by 6 bases. CDR3 length: 13 residues. For the CDR3, the DNA is TGTGCCAGCTCACCCGACAGGGAAAATGGCTACACCTTC. It translates to CASSPDRENGYTF.

This clonotype has a count of ten or more. This rearrangement joins TRBV5-1 to TRBJ2-2, with D unclear. From germline, CDR1 is SGHRS and CDR2 YFSETQ. With 1 base removed from V and 7 bases from J, the gap between germline ends came to 5 bases. This CDR3 contains 12 residues. The CDR3 DNA is TGCGCCAGCAGCTTGTCAAGCGGGGAGCTGTTTTTT. This gives the protein CASSLSSGELFF.

For this clonotype: A much larger clone lies one base from this, so it may be a read error. The genes are TRBV28 and TRBJ2-2; D perhaps matches TRBD1 (6 bases). Per the germline V gene, CDR1 is MDHEN and CDR2 is SYDVKM. The CDR3 consists of 18 residues. CDR3 region: CACSYPRPRDTNTGELFF. CDR3 DNA: TGTGCCTGCAGCTACCCCCGCCCCCGGGACACCAACACCGGGGAGCTGTTTTTT. Complete variable domain (other parts from reference TRBV28 and TRBJ2-2): DVKVTQSSRYLVKRTGEKVFLECVQDMDHENMFWYRQDPGLGLRLIYFSYDVKMKEKGDIPEGYSVSREKKERFSLILESASTNQTSMYLCACSYPRPRDTNTGELFFGEGSRLTVL.